This TCR beta chain came from a study of shared clonotypes between healthy human individuals (dated by TCRdb to 2020 to 2022). Regarding the research as a whole: A few men and two women, aged 18 to 49 years, made up the cohort. For each donor, CD4 naive and CD4 memory were each given three plates, CD8 naive was given two plates, and CD8 memory was given one plate. To estimate repertoire size and how much clonotypes are shared between individuals, the study performed deep sequencing of blood TCR repertoires from five healthy adults. Different laboratories and diverse techniques were used to prepare libraries and sequence TCR repertoires, to increase sequencing depth and limit assay-specific biases. Each donor's leukapheresis produced roughly between about 0.8 and 8.9 billion PBMCs.

V was cut back by 4 bases and J by 7 bases, leaving a gap of 11 bases between them. Based on the germline V gene (reference sequence), the CDR1 and CDR2 sequences are SEHNR and FQNEAQ. Its CDR3 holds 14 amino acids, cysteine through phenylalanine. Left in the record is the CDR3 DNA by itself, 42 bases read in frame from the first base. Study-wide findings and limitations: Pairwise subsampling led to the expectation that sequencing depth would affect the degree of clonotype sharing among donors. Even with the large sequencing depth, rarefaction of the sorted-subset datasets indicated that sequencing was incomplete. Estimated clonotype richness was generally larger for naive than for memory subsets. Sampling was restricted to blood, and TCR repertoires in tissues likely differ from the TCR repertoires found in blood. Roughly 5% of naive CD4, around 4% of naive CD8, approximately 2.2% of memory CD4, and around 0.4% of memory CD8 clonotypes were shared across several donors. Clonotypes shared by all four sorted-subset donors showed higher generation probabilities than non-shared clonotypes. The genetic and exposure-history diversity represented was limited by the small number of donors.

Using the deep immunoSEQ assay, TCR CDR3 regions were amplified from genomic DNA by multiplex PCR. Extracted genomic DNA from each cell subset was distributed evenly across all wells of several immunoSEQ 96-well plates, and each plate was treated as a replicate. For sorted subsets, 200 to 250 ng of genomic DNA, equivalent to 25,000 to 30,000 T cell genomes, went into each replicate PCR. The purified libraries were quantified using a Qubit 3.0 fluorometer, sized with a Bioanalyzer 2100, and then quantified again using the KAPA Library Quantification kit. A separate single-read 150-cycle Illumina NextSeq 550 flow cell was used to sequence each immunoSEQ 96-well plate. Regarding the original processing steps: Because only junctional sequences without quality scores were contained in the immunoSEQ output, filtering matching that applied to full-length reads could not be performed. Sequences were annotated with PyIR, a Python wrapper for IgBLAST v1.9, and V/J genes and CDR3 were assigned using IMGT germline references. Reads were filtered out if the reads had weak V/J assignments (E-value above 1e-6), no CDR3, stop codons, out-of-frame junctions, or ambiguous translated residues. A V3J clonotype was defined by an identical inferred V gene, J gene, and CDR3 amino acid sequence. The percentage overlap between two repertoires was calculated by dividing the number of shared unique clonotypes by the size of the smaller repertoire. Three approaches were used to assess repertoire richness: RTK rarefaction, the Chao1 estimator, and Recon v2.1 estimates of unobserved clonotypes. OLGA was used to compute generation probabilities for all TCRbeta clonotypes that the gDNA method yielded from a handful of donors. Drawn from immuneACCESS, this table holds only the in-frame rearrangements with V and J called that TCRdb kept. Clones are partly lost; checked studies trace under half to an unresolved V gene and leave the rest unexplained. V, J and clone size are those of that table, while D and trimming were read from the DNA. This sample is represented by about 2 million clones; 85% to 95% of them were singletons. The top ten clones comprise 0.13% of the sample.

Concerning this clone itself: No cognate antigen has been identified for it. Base quality data are lacking; no much larger clone is found one base away. The same CDR3 is also encoded by other DNA sequences in this sample.

The donors were healthy, HIV-negative adults who had no recently reported acute infections or vaccinations. Every donor was a Caucasian adult residing in Nashville, Tennessee, USA. Magnetic negative selection was used to enrich CD4+ T cells, after which naive cells were positively selected on CD45RA and the negative fraction became the memory subset. Blood was collected by leukapheresis, and PBMCs were isolated by Ficoll-Histopaque density gradient centrifugation and then cryopreserved in liquid nitrogen vapor phase. Purity and quantity of every magnetically sorted T cell population were checked by analytical flow cytometry. Each sorted fraction had its genomic DNA isolated and then quantified by UV absorbance on a Nanodrop 2000c.

The sequence is built from TRBV7-9 and TRBJ1-6, and TRBD1 may be the D gene, going by 5 matching bases. Sequencing was carried out using naive CD4+ T cells sorted from blood. Reading the label with the study, this specimen's cell subset or site is: CD45RA+ positively selected. The clonotype comes from a man aged 18 to 35 in good health. CDR3 loop: CASSSRDGNSPLHF. The sequenced DNA: TGTGCCAGCAGCTCCCGGGACGGCAATTCACCCCTCCACTTT.